Below, 27 T cell receptor beta chains from the same sample are listed, as sequenced in a study of cytomegalovirus exposure and HLA in healthy donors. The assay was immunoSEQ multiplex PCR, and TCRdb's table has in-frame clones only and misses some. Of about 140,000 clones detected, 70% to 90% appear once; the ten largest clones hold roughly 1.4%. Sequenced: PBMCs. The receptors here all came from a woman aged 30 to 39 in good health and CMV-seronegative.

The chain employs TRBV19 and TRBJ1-5, with D possibly being TRBD1 (5 bases). Trimming cost V 8 bases and J 2 bases, with 13 bases left between them. Germline assignment: CDR1 LNHDA and CDR2 SQIVND (reference sequence). This CDR3 comprises 14 residues. The CDR3 bases are TGTGCCAGTTGGGAGGGGAGGGGCAATCAGCCCCAGCATTTT. This gives the protein CASWEGRGNQPQHF.

The V gene is TRBV11-3, the J gene TRBJ1-1; TRBD1 might be the D (5 bases). V was cut by 6 bases and J by 4 bases, with 12 bases left in between. The CDR3 extends over 13 amino acids. CDR1 SGHNT and CDR2 YENEEA come from the germline V gene. CDR3: CASSTDRGTEAFF. CDR3 nucleotides: TGTGCCAGCAGTACGGATAGGGGCACTGAAGCTTTCTTT.

The chain combines TRBV7-3 with TRBJ2-5, with a tentative D call TRBD2 (6 bases). Deletions cut 5 bases from V and 4 bases from J, with 11 bases between. Per germline, CDR1 SGHTA and CDR2 FQGTGA. The CDR3 runs to 13 residues. CDR3 DNA: TGTGCCAGCAGCGGGAGGCGGGGAGAGACCCAGTACTTC. It is translated as CASSGRRGETQYF.

The chain is built from TRBV2 and TRBJ2-5, with 7 bases that match TRBD2. Germline V gene data show CDR1 as SNHLY and CDR2 as FYNNEI. V lost 4 bases and J lost 5; bases outside the gene matches: 4. The length of the CDR3 is 13 residues. The DNA of the CDR3 is TGTGCCAGCAGTGCGACTAGCCGGGAGACCCAGTACTTC. It is translated as CASSATSRETQYF.

The chain is built from TRBV11-2 and TRBJ1-2; D gene ambiguous. V shed 0 bases and J shed 13 bases, with 12 bases lying between them. Germline CDR1 and CDR2: SGHAT and FQNNGV. The CDR3 length is 12 residues. In DNA, the CDR3 is TGTGCCAGCAGCTTAGATTTGGCAGTCTCCACCTTC. This codes for CASSLDLAVSTF.

This clone occurred once. The CDR3 bases are TGTGCCAGCAGCTTTAGACAGGGGGCCTACGAGCAGTACTTC. Protein: CASSFRQGAYEQYF. The rearrangement links TRBV7-6 to TRBJ2-7; 9 nucleotides align to TRBD1. This CDR3 has 14 amino acids. Germline-derived CDR1 and CDR2 are SGHVS and FNYEAQ. Trimming cost V 3 bases and J 2 bases; bases outside gene matches: 2.

Within the sample, this clone is medium-sized (0.01 to 0.1%). This chain uses TRBV6-5 with TRBJ1-5; a weak D match, TRBD1 (5 bases). V was pared by 2 bases and J by 1 base, with 9 bases between. The CDR3 consists of 15 residues. CDR1 and CDR2 (germline): MNHEY, SVGAGI. The CDR3 is CASSYDGGSNQPQHF. The DNA of the CDR3 is TGTGCCAGCAGTTACGACGGGGGAAGCAATCAGCCCCAGCATTTT.

The chain carries TRBV5-1 and TRBJ1-5; 8 bases fit TRBD1. The CDR3 has 14 amino acids. CDR1 SGHRS and CDR2 YFSETQ come from the germline V gene. The trim removed 4 bases at V and 5 bases at J, leaving 5 bases unmatched. The CDR3 spells CASSEGTGYQPQHF. CDR3 coding DNA: TGCGCCAGCAGCGAGGGGACAGGTTATCAGCCCCAGCATTTT.

The rearrangement joins TRBV7-6 to TRBJ2-5, with 8 bases lining up with TRBD1. Per germline, CDR1 SGHVS and CDR2 FNYEAQ. V was pared by 5 bases and J by 3 bases, with 2 bases of the junction left unmatched. The CDR3 length is 13 residues. CDR3 coding DNA: TGTGCCAGCAGCGTGGACAGGGAAGAGACCCAGTACTTC. Translated, it gives CASSVDREETQYF.

The V call is TRBV6-1, the J call TRBJ2-7; 8 nucleotides align to TRBD1. This CDR3 region has 15 residues. The V segment lost 6 bases and the J segment 4 bases; nucleotides outside the gene matches: 11. Germline values: CDR1 MNHNS, CDR2 SASEGT. CDR3 bases: TGTGCCAGCAGAGAACTGAGGACAGGGTCGTACGAGCAGTACTTC. Amino acid sequence: CASRELRTGSYEQYF.

On this clone: Other nucleotide sequences in the sample specify the same CDR3. The rearrangement links TRBV5-1 to TRBJ2-3, with TRBD1 matching 9 bases. Germline loops: CDR1 SGHRS, CDR2 YFSETQ. This CDR3 has 13 residues. Trimming at V came to 3 bases and at J to 6 bases, leaving 2 bases not matched to a gene. The CDR3 loop reads CASSSQGADTQYF. The CDR3 coding sequence is TGCGCCAGCAGCTCACAGGGGGCCGATACGCAGTATTTT.

V usage is TRBV27 and J usage is TRBJ1-1, with D hard to call. The CDR3 extends over 13 amino acids. Germline V CDR1 and CDR2: MNHEY, SMNVEV (reference sequence). Deletions cut 1 base from V and 0 bases from J, with 3 bases between. The CDR3 here is CASSLWLNTEAFF. In DNA form, the CDR3 reads TGTGCCAGCAGTTTATGGCTGAACACTGAAGCTTTCTTT.

V is TRBV9 and J is TRBJ2-5; D is unclear. The V end lost 3 bases, the J end lost 4 bases, and 10 bases lay between the germline ends. CDR3 length equals 13 residues. From germline, CDR1 is SGDLS and CDR2 YYNGEE. CDR3 amino acids: CASSGQVGETQYF. The CDR3 bases are TGTGCCAGCAGCGGTCAGGTGGGAGAGACCCAGTACTTC.

Here the CDR3 DNA reads TGTGCCAGCTCTAAGGGACAGGGCTCGGGGGGAAACACTGAAGCTTTCTTT. Amino acids: CASSKGQGSGGNTEAFF. The chain joins TRBV5-5 to TRBJ1-1; 9 nucleotides match TRBD1. The CDR3 covers 17 residues. V was clipped by 7 bases and J by 2 bases; unmatched bases: 15. CDR1 and CDR2 (germline): SGHKS, YYEKEE (reference sequence).

This clone is a singleton in its sample. CDR3 protein: CATSRTGTANTEAFF. The DNA of the CDR3 is TGTGCCACCAGCAGAACCGGGACAGCGAACACTGAAGCTTTCTTT. The chain is built from TRBV15 and TRBJ1-1, with 7 positions matching TRBD1. Trimming at V came to 2 bases and at J to 1 base, leaving 4 bases not matched to a gene. This CDR3 has 15 residues. From germline, CDR1 is LNHNV and CDR2 YYDKDF (reference sequence).

The V call is TRBV2, the J call TRBJ1-3; maybe TRBD1 (5 bases). Trimming removed 10 bases at V and 0 bases at J, with 19 bases between. There are 16 residues in the CDR3. Per germline, CDR1 SNHLY and CDR2 FYNNEI. The CDR3, as DNA: TGTGCCACAAGTCCGGGACTGACAATCTCTGGAAACACCATATATTTT. Translated: CATSPGLTISGNTIYF.

Only a few counts were recorded for this clone. The chain is built from TRBV6-1 and TRBJ1-2, with unresolved D. Per germline, CDR1 MNHNS and CDR2 SASEGT. The CDR3 is 14 residues long. V lost 1 base to trimming and J lost 2 bases, with 8 bases between them. CDR3 region: CASSEGIANYGYTF. DNA of the CDR3: TGTGCCAGCAGTGAAGGAATAGCCAACTATGGCTACACCTTC.

The rearrangement joins TRBV5-1 to TRBJ2-2; 7 nucleotides line up with TRBD1. This CDR3 is built from 14 residues. Per germline, CDR1 SGHRS and CDR2 YFSETQ. J lost 6 bases, V lost 2 bases, and 4 bases had no gene match. The CDR3, as DNA: TGCGCCAGCAGCTTCGGACAGGTACCCGGGGAGCTGTTTTTT. Amino acids: CASSFGQVPGELFF.

This chain connects TRBV28 to TRBJ1-4; D might be TRBD1 (6 bases). The germline V gene has CDR1 MDHEN and CDR2 SYDVKM. The CDR3 length is 16 residues. V was cut by 3 bases and J by 1 base, with 12 bases left in between. CDR3 loop: CASSLRGAGTNEKLFF. The CDR3 DNA follows: TGTGCCAGCAGTTTGCGGGGGGCTGGAACTAATGAAAAACTGTTTTTT.

The chain has TRBV18 and TRBJ1-3, with 9 bases lining up with TRBD1. The J segment lost 4 bases and the V segment lost 2 bases, leaving 12 bases of the junction unmatched. The V gene's germline CDR1 is KGHSH and CDR2 LQKENI. The CDR3 runs to 18 residues. Here the CDR3 reads CASSPYGWTGASGNTIYF. CDR3 coding DNA: TGTGCCAGCTCACCATACGGGTGGACAGGGGCCTCGGGAAACACCATATATTTT.

This clone has ten or more counts. This chain links TRBV5-1 with TRBJ2-7; 7 nucleotides align to TRBD2. V shed 4 bases, J shed 2 bases, and the junction held 12 bases outside the gene matches. The CDR3 is made up of 16 amino acids. Germline V lookup: CDR1 SGHRS, CDR2 YFSETQ. Here the CDR3 reads CASSPRKGGGPYEQYF. The CDR3 nucleotides read TGCGCCAGCAGCCCCAGAAAGGGCGGGGGTCCCTACGAGCAGTACTTC.

V is TRBV5-1 and J is TRBJ2-7, with 8 bases identical to TRBD2. J gave up 1 base and V 1 base, and 13 bases lay outside the gene matches. Germline V gene sequence: CDR1 SGHRS, CDR2 YFSETQ. The CDR3 sequence is 18 residues long. The CDR3 loop is CASSLQLAERMISYEQYF. The DNA of the CDR3 is TGCGCCAGCAGCTTGCAACTAGCGGAAAGAATGATTTCCTACGAGCAGTACTTC. Based on the CDR3 plus reference TRBV5-1 and TRBJ2-7, the full variable domain is KAGVTQTPRYLIKTRGQQVTLSCSPISGHRSVSWYQQTPGQGLQFLFEYFSETQRNKGNFPGRFSGRQFSNSRSEMNVSTLELGDSALYLCASSLQLAERMISYEQYFGPGTRLTVT.

This clone was observed a handful of times. The rearrangement joins TRBV6-6 to TRBJ1-5; 10 bases line up with TRBD1. Looked up from germline, CDR1 is MNHNY and CDR2 is SVGAGI (reference sequence). J lost 6 bases, V lost 6 bases, and 11 bases had no gene match. CDR3 length: 16 residues. In nucleotides, the CDR3 is TGTGCCAGCAGCCCTACCGGGACAGGGGCGGGTCAGCCCCAGCATTTT. Amino acid sequence: CASSPTGTGAGQPQHF.

The chain recombines TRBV11-2 with TRBJ1-4, with 10 positions matching TRBD1. Germline CDR1 SGHAT, CDR2 FQNNGV. V lost 0 bases to trimming and J lost 5 bases; unmatched junction nucleotides: 0. The length of the CDR3 is 15 residues. The CDR3, as DNA: TGTGCCAGCAGCTTAGAGGGACAGGGGAATGAAAAACTGTTTTTT. Residues: CASSLEGQGNEKLFF.

The J gene is TRBJ1-1, the V gene TRBV13; possibly TRBD1 for D (5 bases). V dropped 4 bases and J dropped 6 bases, with 15 bases sitting between them. Germline V gene data show CDR1 as PRHDT and CDR2 as FYEKMQ (reference sequence). There are 14 residues in the CDR3. CDR3 residues: CASSSSQGGAEAFF. CDR3 sequence (DNA): TGTGCCAGCAGCTCGTCCCAGGGAGGCGCTGAAGCTTTCTTT.

The rearrangement uses TRBV6-5 and TRBJ2-4; D is undetermined. Looked up from germline, CDR1 is MNHEY and CDR2 is SVGAGI. This CDR3 has 13 amino acids. Deletions cut 5 bases from V and 0 bases from J, with 5 bases between. The CDR3 is CASSGTAKNIQYF. The CDR3 nucleotides read TGTGCCAGCAGTGGCACAGCCAAAAACATTCAGTACTTC.

This chain uses TRBV28 with TRBJ2-7; D ambiguous. V lost 4 bases to trimming and J lost 2 bases, with 6 bases between them. There are 12 residues in the CDR3. CDR1 and CDR2 from the germline V gene are MDHEN and SYDVKM. The CDR3 sequence is CASSSVTYEQYF. The CDR3 nucleotides are TGTGCCAGCAGTTCCGTTACCTACGAGCAGTACTTC.